What follows describes a single TCR beta chain. There is no known antigen for this receptor. No per-base quality is available; no much larger clone lies one base away. These data originate in a study of vaccination and CD4 T cells after COVID-19 (dated by TCRdb to 2022 to 2024). Describing the broader study: Every convalescent patient had a positive nasal swab PCR test for SARS-CoV-2, with mild disease in nine patients and severe disease in one. Post-vaccine blood samples were obtained a median of around 74 days after the second vaccine dose, with a range of about 12 to 241 days. Culture stimuli were overlapping spike peptide pools from SARS-CoV-2 and from the common cold coronaviruses HCoV-NL63, HCoV-OC43 and HCoV-229E. In more than eight COVID-19 convalescent patients and several infection-naive healthy vaccine recipients, researchers compared the spike-specific CD4+ TCR repertoire from before mRNA vaccination with the repertoire from after. Participants received two doses of either the Pfizer-BioNTech BNT162b2 vaccine (n=8) or the Moderna mRNA-1273 vaccine (n=2). Post-COVID blood samples from convalescent patients were collected a median of approximately 100 days after diagnosis, with a range of 35 to 161 days. As controls, cultures received a CEFX viral epitope pool (the positive control), an HIV-1 Nef peptide pool (the negative control), or no peptide at all. Six males and four females were included in the convalescent cohort, with two Hispanic individuals, seven Caucasians, two Asians and one multiracial person represented. Results and caveats for the whole study, not just this receptor: Although the median number of SARS-CoV-2-reactive clonotypes went up from roughly 19 after infection to roughly 40 after vaccination, the increase was not significant. In convalescent patients, a median approximately 90% of post-vaccine SARS-CoV-2-reactive clones were detected only after vaccination, suggesting vaccine-specific priming. Of the vaccine-specific clones in convalescent patients, 304 of 307, or nearly all, reacted only to SARS-CoV-2 spike and did not cross-react with common cold coronaviruses. Relatively few convalescent patients were included in the study, and early timepoints after natural infection were not analyzed.

Receptor libraries were prepared by PCR. At the Johns Hopkins FTIC core, DNA from the cultured CD4+ T cells underwent TCR sequencing with the Oncomine TCR Beta short-read assay. Genomic DNA was extracted from the cultured CD4+ T cells with the QIAamp micro DNA kit. Oncomine TCR Beta libraries made from cultured CD4+ T cells were pooled using unique dual indexes and sequenced on an Illumina iSeq 100. Processing in the source paper ran as follows. Non-productive sequences were removed, and CDR3s that did not start with C, did not end with F or W, or were shorter than 7 amino acids were discarded. The MANAFEST web application identified antigen-specific clonotypes by comparing peptide-stimulated wells against reference wells and other culture wells. An FDR below 0.05, an odds ratio above 5, and a productive frequency above 0.1% in at least two of three replicate wells were required for clones to be considered positive. Clonotypes that were significantly expanded in both SARS-CoV-2 spike wells and at least one common cold coronavirus spike condition were defined as cross-reactive. CDR3 homology was assessed with Levenshtein distances (stringdist) and unrooted phylogenetic trees (ape) in R version 3.6.1. The public sequencing data were trimmed at Q25 with fastp and processed into clonotypes with MiXCR by TCRdb, which kept only in-frame beta chains. Under each unique CDR3 protein, matching rows form one entry showing the most common genes and DNA. TCRdb, rather than the study authors, made the V and J calls. In all, the sample holds roughly 11,000 distinct CDR3 sequences, and roughly 59% of those were seen once. The top ten constitute about an eighth of the sample.

V is shortened by 0 bases, J by 4 bases, and the region joining them spans 8 bases. The germline V gene supplies CDR1 SGHRS and CDR2 YFSETQ. Measured from the cysteine to the phenylalanine, the CDR3 is 13 residues long. The only DNA kept is the CDR3, 39 bases in frame from the first base. Read against the paper, the sample's treatment or condition label means: approximately 11-day PBMC culture with coronavirus spike peptide pools or control peptides (ViraFEST assay). The study used the ViraFEST assay, which expanded antigen-specific T cells with peptide pools and then identified expanded clonotypes by TCR sequencing. The convalescent patients' positive SARS-CoV-2 PCR tests were from March to December 2020, which was before the Alpha, Beta and Delta variants emerged in the United States. Two million PBMCs per well were cultured in IMDM with approximately 5.5% human AB serum and approximately 9.1 IU/ml IL-2, plus 10 ug/ml peptide pools. On days 3 and 7, half of the culture medium was replaced with fresh IL-2-containing medium. After ten to eleven days of culture, CD4+ T cells were isolated by negative selection using the EasySep CD4+ T cell isolation kit. Ficoll-Paque Plus gradient centrifugation was used to isolate PBMCs from whole blood, and the isolated PBMCs were then either used fresh or cryopreserved at -140C. In general, triplicate wells were set up for every culture condition.

Sample: CD4+ T cells from blood, cultured in vitro. This chain joins TRBV5-1 to TRBJ2-7; the D gene is not confidently resolved. This sequence was found in a human donor who had recovered from COVID-19. The nucleotide sequence is given as TGCGCCAGCAGCTTGGCGGCTTCATACGAGCAGTACTTC. Its product reads: CASSLAASYEQYF.